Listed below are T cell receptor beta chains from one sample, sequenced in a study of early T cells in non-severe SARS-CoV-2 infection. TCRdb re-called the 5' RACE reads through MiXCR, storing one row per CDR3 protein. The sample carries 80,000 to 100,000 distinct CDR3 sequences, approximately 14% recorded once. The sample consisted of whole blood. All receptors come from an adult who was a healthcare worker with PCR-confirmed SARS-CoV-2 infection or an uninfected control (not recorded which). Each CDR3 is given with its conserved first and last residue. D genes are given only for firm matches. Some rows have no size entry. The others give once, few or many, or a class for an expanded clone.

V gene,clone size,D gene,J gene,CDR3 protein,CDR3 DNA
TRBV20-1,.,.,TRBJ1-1,CSARGSKPGNTEAFF,TGCAGTGCTAGAGGCTCTAAGCCGGGGAACACTGAAGCTTTCTTT
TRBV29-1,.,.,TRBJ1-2,CSVVDGGYTF,TGCAGCGTTGTAGATGGTGGCTACACCTTC
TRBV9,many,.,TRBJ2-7,CASSVGQGSEQYF,TGTGCCAGCAGCGTGGGTCAGGGAAGCGAGCAGTACTTC
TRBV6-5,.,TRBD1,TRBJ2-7,CASRLGQNYEQYF,TGTGCCAGCAGGCTGGGACAGAACTACGAGCAGTACTTC
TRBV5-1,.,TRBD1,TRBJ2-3,CASIDRGQTDTQYF,TGCGCCAGCATCGACAGGGGGCAGACAGATACGCAGTATTTT
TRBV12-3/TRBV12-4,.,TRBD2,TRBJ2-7,CASSFGLAGGGEQYF,TGTGCCAGCAGTTTCGGACTAGCGGGGGGAGGCGAGCAGTACTTC
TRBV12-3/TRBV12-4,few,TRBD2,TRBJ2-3,CASGPRGLAGGTSTDTQYF,TGTGCCAGCGGTCCAAGGGGACTAGCGGGGGGAACGAGCACAGATACGCAGTATTTT
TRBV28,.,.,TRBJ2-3,CASSALGGSTDTQYF,TGTGCCAGCAGTGCCCTGGGGGGTAGCACAGATACGCAGTATTTT
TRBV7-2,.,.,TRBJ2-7,CASSLFQSYEQYF,TGTGCCAGCAGCCTCTTCCAGTCCTACGAGCAGTACTTC
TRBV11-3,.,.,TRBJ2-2,CASSLQTPVGAGELFF,TGTGCCAGCAGCTTACAAACACCGGTAGGAGCCGGGGAGCTGTTTTTT
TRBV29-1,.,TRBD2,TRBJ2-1,CSVESGGRWFF,TGCAGCGTTGAATCGGGAGGCAGGTGGTTCTTC
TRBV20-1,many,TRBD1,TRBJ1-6,CSARTPRSWGQGVGNSPLHF,TGCAGTGCTCGAACCCCAAGGAGTTGGGGACAGGGAGTGGGGAATTCACCCCTCCACTTT
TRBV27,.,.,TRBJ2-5,CASSSLLAGWQTQYF,TGTGCCAGCAGTTCCCTCCTAGCCGGGTGGCAGACCCAGTACTTC
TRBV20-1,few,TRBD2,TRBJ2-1,CSASPLAGGDNEQFF,TGCAGTGCTAGTCCCCTAGCGGGGGGAGACAATGAGCAGTTCTTC
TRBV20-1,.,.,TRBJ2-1,CSAGPTWAGAGRYEQFF,TGCAGTGCTGGGCCCACATGGGCCGGGGCAGGGCGTTATGAGCAGTTCTTC
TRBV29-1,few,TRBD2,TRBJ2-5,CSVEGPLAGQETQYF,TGCAGCGTTGAAGGACCGCTAGCGGGCCAAGAGACCCAGTACTTC
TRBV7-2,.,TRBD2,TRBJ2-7,CASSPSGGAQYEQYF,TGTGCCAGCAGCCCTTCCGGGGGGGCCCAGTACGAGCAGTACTTC